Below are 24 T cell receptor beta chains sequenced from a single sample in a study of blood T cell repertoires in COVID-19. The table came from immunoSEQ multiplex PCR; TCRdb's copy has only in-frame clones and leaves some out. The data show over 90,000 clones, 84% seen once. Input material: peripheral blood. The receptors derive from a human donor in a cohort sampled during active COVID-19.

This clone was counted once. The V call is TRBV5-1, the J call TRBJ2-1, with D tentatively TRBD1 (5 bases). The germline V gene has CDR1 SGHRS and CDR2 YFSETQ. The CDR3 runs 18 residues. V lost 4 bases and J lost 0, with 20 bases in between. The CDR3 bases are TGCGCCAGCAGCAAGGTGGTTGGTGTGGACACCTCCTACAATGAGCAGTTCTTC. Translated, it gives CASSKVVGVDTSYNEQFF.

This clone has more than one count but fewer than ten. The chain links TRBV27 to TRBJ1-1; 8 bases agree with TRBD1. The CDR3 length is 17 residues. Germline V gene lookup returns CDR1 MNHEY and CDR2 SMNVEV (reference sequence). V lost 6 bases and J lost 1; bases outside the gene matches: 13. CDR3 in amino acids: CASSPKGTGTRNTEAFF. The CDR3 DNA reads TGTGCCAGCAGCCCTAAGGGGACAGGAACGAGGAACACTGAAGCTTTCTTT.

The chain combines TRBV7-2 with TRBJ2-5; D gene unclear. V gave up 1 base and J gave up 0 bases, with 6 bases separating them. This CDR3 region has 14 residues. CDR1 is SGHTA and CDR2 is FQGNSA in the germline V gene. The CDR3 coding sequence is TGTGCCAGCAGCTTAGGGCACAACCAAGAGACCCAGTACTTC. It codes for CASSLGHNQETQYF.

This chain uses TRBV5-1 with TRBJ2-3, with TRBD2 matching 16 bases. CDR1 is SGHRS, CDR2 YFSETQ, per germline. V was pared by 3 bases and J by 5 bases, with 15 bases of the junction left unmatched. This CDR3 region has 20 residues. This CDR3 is CASSYSGLAGGRLVIDTQYF. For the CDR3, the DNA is TGCGCCAGCAGCTATTCGGGACTAGCGGGGGGGCGCTTGGTGATAGATACGCAGTATTTT.

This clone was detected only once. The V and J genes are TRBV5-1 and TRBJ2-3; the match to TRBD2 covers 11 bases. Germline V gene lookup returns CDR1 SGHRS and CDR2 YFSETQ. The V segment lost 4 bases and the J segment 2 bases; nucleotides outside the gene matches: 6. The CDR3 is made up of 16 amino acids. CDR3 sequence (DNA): TGCGCCAGCAGCGCCGGGACTAGCGGACACACAGATACGCAGTATTTT. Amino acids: CASSAGTSGHTDTQYF.

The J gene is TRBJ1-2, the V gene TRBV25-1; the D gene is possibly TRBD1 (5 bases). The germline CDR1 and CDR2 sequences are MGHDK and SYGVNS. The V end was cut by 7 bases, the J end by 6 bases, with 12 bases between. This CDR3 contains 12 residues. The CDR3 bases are TGTGCCAGCACCGGGGGTGACGATGGCTACACCTTC. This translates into CASTGGDDGYTF.

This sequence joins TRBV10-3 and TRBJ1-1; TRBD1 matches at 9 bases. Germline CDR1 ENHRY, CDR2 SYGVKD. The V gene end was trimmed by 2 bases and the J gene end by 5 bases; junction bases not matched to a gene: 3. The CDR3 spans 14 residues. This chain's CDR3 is CAISEPGQGTEAFF. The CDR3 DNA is TGTGCCATCAGTGAGCCGGGACAGGGAACTGAAGCTTTCTTT.

CDR3 coding DNA: TGCGCGGGGGGGCCCGGTGAGACCCAGTACTTC. Translating it yields CAGGPGETQYF. The rearrangement links TRBV20-1 to TRBJ2-5, with 9 bases lining up with TRBD2. Germline V CDR1 and CDR2: DFQATT, SNEGSKA (reference sequence). The length of the CDR3 is 11 residues.

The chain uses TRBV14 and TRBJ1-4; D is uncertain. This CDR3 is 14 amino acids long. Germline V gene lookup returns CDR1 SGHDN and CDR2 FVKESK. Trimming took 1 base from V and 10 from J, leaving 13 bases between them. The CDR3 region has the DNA TGTGCCAGCAGCCAAGCCGCTCTCGCGGGAAAACTGTTTTTT. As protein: CASSQAALAGKLFF.

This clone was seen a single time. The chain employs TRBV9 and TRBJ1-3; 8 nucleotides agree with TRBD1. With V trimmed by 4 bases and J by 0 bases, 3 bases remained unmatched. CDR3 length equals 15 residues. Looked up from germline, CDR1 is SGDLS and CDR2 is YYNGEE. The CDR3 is CASSPQGVSGNTIYF. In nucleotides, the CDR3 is TGTGCCAGCAGCCCACAGGGGGTCTCTGGAAACACCATATATTTT.

CDR3 amino acids: CAWSGQGPEQYF. The CDR3 DNA sequence: TGTGCCTGGAGTGGGCAGGGGCCCGAGCAGTACTTC. The chain joins TRBV30 to TRBJ2-7; maybe TRBD1 (6 bases). CDR3 length equals 12 residues. V lost 1 base and J lost 6, with 10 bases in between. Germline V gene sequence: CDR1 GTSNPN, CDR2 SVGIG (reference sequence). The full variable domain, with the rest looked up from reference TRBV30 and TRBJ2-7, is SQTIHQWPATLVQPVGSPLSLECTVEGTSNPNLYWYRQAAGRGLQLLFYSVGIGQISSEVPQNLSASRPQDRQFILSSKKLLLSDSGFYLCAWSGQGPEQYFGPGTRLTVT.

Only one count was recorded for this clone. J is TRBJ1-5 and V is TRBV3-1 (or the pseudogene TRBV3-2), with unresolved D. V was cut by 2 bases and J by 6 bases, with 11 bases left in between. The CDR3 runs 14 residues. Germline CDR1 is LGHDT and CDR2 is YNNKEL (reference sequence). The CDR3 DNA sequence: TGTGCCAGCAGCCAAAGATGGGGAGCTCAGCCCCAGCATTTT. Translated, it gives CASSQRWGAQPQHF.

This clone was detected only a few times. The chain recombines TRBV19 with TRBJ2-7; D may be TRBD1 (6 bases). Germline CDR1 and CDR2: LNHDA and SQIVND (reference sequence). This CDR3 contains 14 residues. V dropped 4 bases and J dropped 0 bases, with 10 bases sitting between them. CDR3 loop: CASSKTGPSYEQYF. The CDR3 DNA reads TGTGCCAGTAGTAAGACAGGTCCCTCCTACGAGCAGTACTTC.

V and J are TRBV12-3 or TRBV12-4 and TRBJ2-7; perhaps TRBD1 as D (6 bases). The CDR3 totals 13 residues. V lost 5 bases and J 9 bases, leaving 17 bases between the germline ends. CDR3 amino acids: CASSRGQLSGQYF. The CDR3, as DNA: TGTGCCAGCAGTAGAGGACAGCTATCCGGGCAGTACTTC.

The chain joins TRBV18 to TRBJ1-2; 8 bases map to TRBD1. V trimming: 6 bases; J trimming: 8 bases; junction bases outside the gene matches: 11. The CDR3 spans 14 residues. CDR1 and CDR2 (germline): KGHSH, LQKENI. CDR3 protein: CASSPAGGEGGYTF. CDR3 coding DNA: TGTGCCAGCTCCCCGGCAGGGGGCGAAGGAGGCTACACCTTC.

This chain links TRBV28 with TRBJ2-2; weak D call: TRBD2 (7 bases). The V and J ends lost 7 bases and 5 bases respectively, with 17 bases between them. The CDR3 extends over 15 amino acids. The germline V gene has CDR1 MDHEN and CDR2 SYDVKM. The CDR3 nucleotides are TGTGCCAGCACCCTGGGGGGGGGCCGTACCGGGGAGCTGTTTTTT. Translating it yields CASTLGGGRTGELFF.

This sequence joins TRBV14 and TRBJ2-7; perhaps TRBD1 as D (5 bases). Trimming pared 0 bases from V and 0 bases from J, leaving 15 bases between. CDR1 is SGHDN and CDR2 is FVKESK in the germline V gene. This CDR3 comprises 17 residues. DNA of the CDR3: TGTGCCAGCAGCCAAGATCTGGGAACAAGGGGCTCCTACGAGCAGTACTTC. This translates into CASSQDLGTRGSYEQYF.

This CDR3 reads CASSYSRQGIPYEQYF. In nucleotides, the CDR3 is TGTGCCAGCAGTTACTCGCGACAGGGGATCCCCTACGAGCAGTACTTC. V gene TRBV6-2 or TRBV6-3 combines with J gene TRBJ2-7, with TRBD1 matching 8 bases. Germline loops: CDR1 MNHEY, CDR2 SVGEGT. The CDR3 spans 16 residues. After removal of 0 bases from V and 2 bases from J, the junction contained 6 bases not matched to a gene.

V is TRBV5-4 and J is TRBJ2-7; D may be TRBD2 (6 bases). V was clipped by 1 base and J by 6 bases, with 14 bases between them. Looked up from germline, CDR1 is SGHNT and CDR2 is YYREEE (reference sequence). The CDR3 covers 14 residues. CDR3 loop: CASSLRSSEGEQYF. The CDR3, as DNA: TGTGCCAGCAGCTTGAGGTCTAGCGAAGGCGAGCAGTACTTC.

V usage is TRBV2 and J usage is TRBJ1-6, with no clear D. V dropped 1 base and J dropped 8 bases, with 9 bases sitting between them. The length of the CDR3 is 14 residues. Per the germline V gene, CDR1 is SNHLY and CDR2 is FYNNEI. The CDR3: CASSEDPRYSPLHF. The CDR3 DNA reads TGTGCCAGCAGTGAAGACCCACGGTATTCACCCCTCCACTTT.

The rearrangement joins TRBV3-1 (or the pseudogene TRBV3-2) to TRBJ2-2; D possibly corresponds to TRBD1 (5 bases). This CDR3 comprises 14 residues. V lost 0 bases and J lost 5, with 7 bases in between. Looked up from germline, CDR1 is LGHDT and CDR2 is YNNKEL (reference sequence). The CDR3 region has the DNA TGTGCCAGCAGCCAAGAAGGGGATACCGGGGAGCTGTTTTTT. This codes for CASSQEGDTGELFF.

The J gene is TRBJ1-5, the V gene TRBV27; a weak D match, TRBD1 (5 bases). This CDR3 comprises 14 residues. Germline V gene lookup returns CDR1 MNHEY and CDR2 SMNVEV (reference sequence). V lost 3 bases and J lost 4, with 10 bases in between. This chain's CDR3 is CASSFDSLNQPQHF. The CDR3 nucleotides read TGTGCCAGCAGTTTCGACAGTTTAAATCAGCCCCAGCATTTT.

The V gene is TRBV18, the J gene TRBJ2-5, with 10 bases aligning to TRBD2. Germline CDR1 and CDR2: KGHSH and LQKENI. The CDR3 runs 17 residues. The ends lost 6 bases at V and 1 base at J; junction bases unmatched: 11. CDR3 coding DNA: TGTGCCAGCTCTCCCGGCTTACTAGCGGGACCCCAAGAGACCCAGTACTTC. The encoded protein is CASSPGLLAGPQETQYF.

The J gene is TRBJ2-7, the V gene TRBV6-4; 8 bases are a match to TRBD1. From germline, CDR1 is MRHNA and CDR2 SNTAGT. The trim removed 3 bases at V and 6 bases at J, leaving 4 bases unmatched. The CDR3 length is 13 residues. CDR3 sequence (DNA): TGTGCCAGCAGTGAAGGACAGGGTCTCGAGCAGTACTTC. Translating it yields CASSEGQGLEQYF.